This T cell receptor (beta chain) was identified during a study of blood T cell repertoires in COVID-19. Study summary: Material from acute and convalescent COVID-19 was sourced from the United States, Italy and Spain. From T cells, B-cell-depleted T cells, or PBMCs came the material, which was cDNA or gDNA.

Per the original data handling: Estimation of nucleated cell counts was performed using reference gene primer amplification. Profiling relied on immunoSEQ multiplex PCR, and the TCRdb table lists in-frame clones only, not all of them. V and J calls and clone size follow that table, whereas D and trimming were derived from the DNA. Of about 64,000 clones in the sample, 70% to 90% were seen once. This CDR3 spans 11 amino acids. Trimming took off 1 base at V and 7 bases at J, with 5 bases between the two ends. Germline CDR1 is DFQATT and CDR2 is SNEGSKA (reference sequence). The sequenced material came from peripheral blood. The receptor was isolated from a middle-aged man with active COVID-19. The V call is TRBV20-1, the J call TRBJ2-1; no reliable D call. CDR3 loop: CSARGLNEQFF. CDR3 coding DNA: TGCAGTGCTAGAGGTCTAAATGAGCAGTTCTTC.